This TCR beta chain came from a study of blood T cell repertoires in COVID-19. All recovered Cohort 3 donors got two negative PCRs, got clearance, or saw symptom resolution. The sample holds a few counts of this clone. The V gene's germline CDR1 is SGHRS and CDR2 YFSETQ. With 0 bases removed from V and 7 bases from J, the gap between germline ends came to 13 bases. The CDR3 spans 15 residues. Study processing details: Reference gene primer amplification yielded estimated nucleated cell counts. Using immunoSEQ multiplex PCR, the repertoire was profiled, and TCRdb retains in-frame clones only, with some absent. V, J and clone size are taken as reported in that table, and D and trimming were inferred from the DNA itself. The data contain about 310,000 clones, about 87% of them seen just once; the ten biggest clones take up just under 9%.

The sample taken for sequencing was PBMCs or T cells enriched from blood (not recorded which). The receptor was derived from a woman aged 18-29 years who had recovered from COVID-19. The rearrangement joins TRBV5-1 to TRBJ1-4; possible D gene TRBD1, 5 bases. CDR3 nucleotide sequence: TGCGCCAGCAGCTTGGAGCAGGGCTCGGGTGAAAAACTGTTTTTT. This codes for CASSLEQGSGEKLFF.